The next 32 T cell receptor beta chains were all read from a single sample in a study of blood T cell repertoires in COVID-19. Produced via immunoSEQ multiplex PCR; TCRdb's table is partial and in-frame only. The sample lists about 90,000 clones; around 80% were seen once. Sequenced: peripheral blood. The receptor source for this set is a man between 65 and 85 years old with acute or convalescent COVID-19.

The chain recombines TRBV2 with TRBJ2-2; TRBD2 agrees at 8 bases. The germline V gene has CDR1 SNHLY and CDR2 FYNNEI. V lost 8 bases to trimming and J lost 4 bases; unmatched junction nucleotides: 6. CDR3 size: 14 residues. The CDR3, as DNA: TGTGCCAGCGGCGGGAGGTTCGTCACCGGGGAGCTGTTTTTT. Encoded protein: CASGGRFVTGELFF.

The chain carries TRBV2 and TRBJ1-1; a weak D match, TRBD1 (6 bases). This CDR3 region has 13 residues. The germline V and J ends were trimmed by 8 bases and 1 base, with 11 bases remaining between them. Germline V gene sequence: CDR1 SNHLY, CDR2 FYNNEI. CDR3 in DNA: TGTGCCAGCCGGGGACAACCGAACACTGAAGCTTTCTTT. It codes for CASRGQPNTEAFF.

This clone was counted a few times. The V and J genes are TRBV5-8 and TRBJ2-3; D gene uncertain. Germline V gene sequence: CDR1 SGHTS, CDR2 YDEGEE. Trimming took off 4 bases at V and 1 base at J, with 16 bases between the two ends. This CDR3 region has 16 residues. The CDR3 loop is CASSPRPGGRTDTQYF. DNA of the CDR3: TGTGCCAGCAGCCCGCGCCCCGGCGGCCGCACAGATACGCAGTATTTT.

The chain employs TRBV5-5 and TRBJ1-5; D is unclear. Looked up from germline, CDR1 is SGHKS and CDR2 is YYEKEE (reference sequence). V shed 2 bases and J shed 0 bases, with 9 bases lying between them. The CDR3 runs 15 residues. DNA of the CDR3: TGTGCCAGCAGCTTCGGTCCTGATAGCAATCAGCCCCAGCATTTT. Its translation is CASSFGPDSNQPQHF.

V usage is TRBV28 and J usage is TRBJ2-1; D possibly corresponds to TRBD2 (5 bases). This CDR3 comprises 15 residues. V lost 1 base and J 6 bases, leaving 13 bases between the germline ends. The germline CDR1 and CDR2 sequences are MDHEN and SYDVKM. CDR3 sequence (DNA): TGTGCCAGCAGTTTATCCGGCGGAGGCGGCAATGAGCAGTTCTTC. It yields the protein CASSLSGGGGNEQFF.

The rearrangement joins TRBV19 to TRBJ2-3; unclear D gene. V was shortened by 2 bases and J by 1 base, with 7 bases between the two germline ends. The CDR3 is made up of 14 amino acids. Germline V gene lookup returns CDR1 LNHDA and CDR2 SQIVND (reference sequence). The CDR3 nucleotides are TGTGCCAGTAGTATAAGTGCGGGCACAGATACGCAGTATTTT. This codes for CASSISAGTDTQYF.

The chain recombines TRBV5-1 with TRBJ1-4; 7 positions agree with TRBD1. CDR1 and CDR2 from the germline V gene are SGHRS and YFSETQ. Unmatched junction bases numbered 12, after V lost 5 bases and J lost 8 bases. This CDR3 is 15 amino acids long. The CDR3: CASSRRTGTEEKLFF. In DNA, the CDR3 is TGCGCCAGCAGTAGAAGGACCGGGACAGAGGAAAAACTGTTTTTT.

The chain is built from TRBV5-1 and TRBJ2-3; D might be TRBD2 (6 bases). The V and J ends lost 0 bases and 0 bases respectively, with 11 bases between them. Looked up from germline, CDR1 is SGHRS and CDR2 is YFSETQ. This CDR3 is 16 amino acids long. The CDR3 loop is CASSLGSGSSTDTQYF. The DNA for the CDR3 is TGCGCCAGCAGCTTGGGTAGCGGATCTAGCACAGATACGCAGTATTTT.

This clone was counted a single time. The V call is TRBV10-3, the J call TRBJ2-4; TRBD1 is a possible D gene (6 bases). CDR1 and CDR2 (germline): ENHRY, SYGVKD. The CDR3 sequence is 15 residues long. Trimming pared 2 bases from V and 7 bases from J, leaving 15 bases between. The CDR3 nucleotides are TGTGCCATCAGTGAGGGGGGACAATACGGGAACATTCAGTACTTC. Translated: CAISEGGQYGNIQYF.

This clone was found a few times. V usage is TRBV6-1 and J usage is TRBJ2-2, with a weak D call TRBD2 (5 bases). Trimming took 1 base from V and 2 from J, leaving 14 bases between them. Per germline, CDR1 MNHNS and CDR2 SASEGT. This CDR3 is 17 amino acids long. CDR3 region: CASSEGSGSRNTGELFF. The CDR3 nucleotides read TGTGCCAGCAGTGAAGGATCGGGGTCGAGAAACACCGGGGAGCTGTTTTTT.

The V and J genes are TRBV19 and TRBJ1-2; TRBD1 is a possible D gene (6 bases). Germline CDR1 is LNHDA and CDR2 is SQIVND (reference sequence). There are 15 residues in the CDR3. V was pared by 5 bases and J by 6 bases, with 19 bases between. DNA for the CDR3: TGTGCCAGTAGTCACCCCGGGGGAGGGGGAAATGGCTACACCTTC. Its protein product is CASSHPGGGGNGYTF.

The chain is built from TRBV7-2 and TRBJ2-5, with a tentative D call TRBD2 (6 bases). Germline CDR1 reads SGHTA; CDR2 reads FQGNSA. CDR3 length equals 17 residues. Trimming took off 3 bases at V and 5 bases at J, with 22 bases between the two ends. The CDR3 region is CASSFEAGRSLVETQYF. Written as DNA, the CDR3 is TGTGCCAGCAGCTTTGAGGCGGGGCGCTCCCTGGTCGAGACCCAGTACTTC.

The rearrangement joins TRBV28 to TRBJ1-2; 7 bases agree with TRBD1. The germline V gene has CDR1 MDHEN and CDR2 SYDVKM. With V trimmed by 3 bases and J by 2 bases, 9 bases remained unmatched. The length of the CDR3 is 16 residues. The CDR3 bases are TGTGCCAGCAGTTTGATGCCGGGACAGTCAAACTATGGCTACACCTTC. Translation gives CASSLMPGQSNYGYTF.

This chain uses TRBV5-5 with TRBJ1-1, with 10 bases fitting TRBD1. The CDR3 length is 16 residues. With 4 bases clipped from V and 0 bases from J, the junction kept 6 bases outside the gene matches. CDR1 and CDR2 from the germline V gene are SGHKS and YYEKEE (reference sequence). CDR3 DNA: TGTGCCAGCAGCCGCGGACAGGGGGGGATGAACACTGAAGCTTTCTTT. Its protein is CASSRGQGGMNTEAFF.

V is TRBV19 and J is TRBJ1-6; 10 nucleotides line up with TRBD1. V dropped 10 bases and J dropped 2; count of bases not matched to a gene: 11. Germline CDR1 is LNHDA and CDR2 is SQIVND (reference sequence). The CDR3 covers 17 residues. In DNA form, the CDR3 reads TGTGCCACCCAGGTCGGGGGACAGGGGACCTATAATTCACCCCTCCACTTT. Amino acids: CATQVGGQGTYNSPLHF.

This clone showed up just a few times. V is TRBV5-4 and J is TRBJ1-1, with D unclear. V dropped 0 bases and J dropped 2 bases, with 11 bases sitting between them. CDR1 and CDR2 from the germline V gene are SGHNT and YYREEE (reference sequence). This CDR3 is 15 amino acids long. The CDR3 sequence is CASSLGTTSNTEAFF. As DNA, the CDR3 is TGTGCCAGCAGCTTGGGTACAACATCAAACACTGAAGCTTTCTTT.

This rearrangement joins TRBV27 to TRBJ1-2, with a weak D call TRBD1 (6 bases). This CDR3 comprises 17 residues. Per the germline V gene, CDR1 is MNHEY and CDR2 is SMNVEV (reference sequence). The V gene lost 5 bases and the J gene lost 2 bases, with 21 bases spanning the gap. CDR3 residues: CASSPILPTGQNYGYTF. CDR3 in DNA: TGTGCCAGCAGTCCAATTCTCCCTACAGGGCAGAACTATGGCTACACCTTC.

The rearrangement uses TRBV3-1 (or the pseudogene TRBV3-2) and TRBJ2-1, with D unresolved. V was clipped by 3 bases and J by 2 bases, with 17 bases between them. Per the germline V gene, CDR1 is LGHDT and CDR2 is YNNKEL (reference sequence). The length of the CDR3 is 17 residues. CDR3 in DNA: TGTGCCAGCAGCCACTTTTTTCCAGTCGACACCTACAATGAGCAGTTCTTC. Amino acid sequence: CASSHFFPVDTYNEQFF.

The chain has TRBV19 and TRBJ1-5; no definite D call. The ends were cut back, 6 bases at V and 2 bases at J, with 14 bases in the middle. Germline V gene data show CDR1 as LNHDA and CDR2 as SQIVND (reference sequence). This CDR3 spans 15 amino acids. The CDR3 loop is CASSGFRRGNQPQHF. Here the CDR3 DNA reads TGTGCCAGTAGCGGTTTTAGGCGGGGCAATCAGCCCCAGCATTTT.

The chain employs TRBV9 and TRBJ1-2, with D maybe TRBD1 (5 bases). The CDR3 runs 17 residues. Per germline, CDR1 SGDLS and CDR2 YYNGEE. The V end lost 4 bases, the J end lost 0 bases, and 19 bases lay between the germline ends. The CDR3 coding sequence is TGTGCCAGCAGCCCAGATGACGGGAGGGGAGCTAACTATGGCTACACCTTC. It encodes CASSPDDGRGANYGYTF.

The rearrangement joins TRBV11-2 to TRBJ2-5, with a possible D match to TRBD1 (5 bases). The length of the CDR3 is 15 residues. Germline V lookup: CDR1 SGHAT, CDR2 FQNNGV. V dropped 1 base and J dropped 1 base, with 10 bases sitting between them. CDR3 nucleotides: TGTGCCAGCAGCTTAGTGGGGCAGATCCAAGAGACCCAGTACTTC. Its translation is CASSLVGQIQETQYF.

The CDR3 DNA reads TGTGCCAGCAGCGAAACCACAGGAGCAACCGGGGAGCTGTTTTTT. This codes for CASSETTGATGELFF. The genes are TRBV9 and TRBJ2-2; D possibly corresponds to TRBD1 (5 bases). V lost 3 bases to trimming and J lost 5 bases, with 14 bases between them. The CDR3 is 15 amino acids. Germline CDR1 and CDR2: SGDLS and YYNGEE.

The chain carries TRBV6-5 and TRBJ2-7; tentative D call: TRBD1 (6 bases). The CDR3 loop spans 13 amino acids. CDR1 and CDR2 from the germline V gene are MNHEY and SVGAGI. Trimming removed 6 bases at V and 3 bases at J, with 12 bases between. The CDR3 DNA follows: TGTGCCAGCAGGGACAGCTGGAACTACGAGCAGTACGTC. Translating it yields CASRDSWNYEQYV.

The gene calls are TRBV28 and TRBJ1-3; D is possibly TRBD1 (6 bases). V was clipped by 2 bases and J by 1 base, with 15 bases between them. Germline V gives CDR1 MDHEN, CDR2 SYDVKM. The CDR3 runs to 17 residues. The CDR3 protein is CASSLKRTANSGNTIYF. The CDR3, as DNA: TGTGCCAGCAGTTTAAAGCGGACAGCTAATTCTGGAAACACCATATATTTT.

A single count supports this clone. The chain recombines TRBV6-5 with TRBJ1-4, with D maybe TRBD1 (6 bases). CDR3 length: 15 amino acids. The germline V gene has CDR1 MNHEY and CDR2 SVGAGI. The V gene lost 5 bases and the J gene lost 8 bases, with 18 bases spanning the gap. The CDR3 spells CASSTLTGPGEKLFF. DNA of the CDR3: TGTGCCAGCAGTACCTTGACAGGCCCGGGAGAAAAACTGTTTTTT.

This clone appeared a single time. The chain recombines TRBV7-3 with TRBJ1-1; 9 bases are a match to TRBD1. Germline V gives CDR1 SGHTA, CDR2 FQGTGA. V dropped 6 bases and J dropped 4; count of bases not matched to a gene: 6. The CDR3 has 14 amino acids. The CDR3 DNA reads as TGTGCCAGCAGTAAAGGACAGGGGTCCACTGAAGCTTTCTTT. Its translation is CASSKGQGSTEAFF. Full variable domain (outside the CDR3, taken from reference TRBV7-3 and TRBJ1-1): GAGVSQTPSNKVTEKGKYVELRCDPISGHTALYWYRQSLGQGPEFLIYFQGTGAADDSGLPNDRFFAVRPEGSVSTLKIQRTERGDSAVYLCASSKGQGSTEAFFGQGTRLTVV.

The chain links TRBV7-2 to TRBJ1-4; no definite D call. Germline CDR1 and CDR2: SGHTA and FQGNSA. The CDR3 sequence is 15 residues long. V lost 4 bases and J 8 bases, leaving 17 bases between the germline ends. CDR3 sequence (DNA): TGTGCCAGCAGCTCGGTCGTGGGTCCGGGGGAAAAACTGTTTTTT. This translates into CASSSVVGPGEKLFF.

The rearrangement uses TRBV7-3 and TRBJ2-1; TRBD2 matches at 8 bases. V lost 5 bases to trimming and J lost 1 base; unmatched junction nucleotides: 7. Germline values: CDR1 SGHTA, CDR2 FQGTGA. This CDR3 comprises 16 residues. CDR3 protein: CASSPTAGVSYNEQFF. The CDR3 DNA sequence: TGTGCCAGCAGCCCGACAGCGGGGGTATCCTACAATGAGCAGTTCTTC.

V and J are TRBV2 and TRBJ2-3, with D maybe TRBD2 (7 bases). Germline assignment: CDR1 SNHLY and CDR2 FYNNEI. Trimming took 0 bases from V and 4 from J, leaving 11 bases between them. The CDR3 spans 15 residues. The CDR3 region is CASSEAGGPADTQYF. The CDR3 nucleotides read TGTGCCAGCAGTGAAGCGGGGGGGCCGGCAGATACGCAGTATTTT.

The V gene is TRBV2, the J gene TRBJ1-1; 9 bases fit TRBD1. CDR3 size: 15 residues. Germline V gene data show CDR1 as SNHLY and CDR2 as FYNNEI. The junction had 9 bases not matched to a gene; V was cut back by 6 bases and J by 4 bases. The CDR3 loop reads CASRGRDRASTEAFF. The CDR3 DNA sequence: TGTGCCAGCAGGGGCCGGGACAGGGCTTCCACTGAAGCTTTCTTT. The entire variable domain, with the rest obtained from reference TRBV2 and TRBJ1-1, is as follows: EPEVTQTPSHQVTQMGQEVILRCVPISNHLYFYWYRQILGQKVEFLVSFYNNEISEKSEIFDDQFSVERPDGSNFTLKIRSTKLEDSAMYFCASRGRDRASTEAFFGQGTRLTVV.

The chain carries TRBV2 and TRBJ1-2, with TRBD1 identical over 7 bases. Germline assignment: CDR1 SNHLY and CDR2 FYNNEI. This CDR3 has 13 residues. The ends lost 4 bases at V and 6 bases at J; junction bases unmatched: 5. CDR3 sequence: CASSVRDRDGYTF. The CDR3 DNA is TGTGCCAGCAGTGTCCGGGACAGAGATGGCTACACCTTC.

The rearrangement uses TRBV6-1 and TRBJ1-1; 9 nucleotides match TRBD1. V was pared by 3 bases and J by 0 bases, with 2 bases of the junction left unmatched. Per the germline V gene, CDR1 is MNHNS and CDR2 is SASEGT. The CDR3 is 15 residues long. The CDR3 spells CASSDYRGLNTEAFF. The CDR3 DNA sequence: TGTGCCAGCAGTGATTACAGGGGGCTGAACACTGAAGCTTTCTTT.